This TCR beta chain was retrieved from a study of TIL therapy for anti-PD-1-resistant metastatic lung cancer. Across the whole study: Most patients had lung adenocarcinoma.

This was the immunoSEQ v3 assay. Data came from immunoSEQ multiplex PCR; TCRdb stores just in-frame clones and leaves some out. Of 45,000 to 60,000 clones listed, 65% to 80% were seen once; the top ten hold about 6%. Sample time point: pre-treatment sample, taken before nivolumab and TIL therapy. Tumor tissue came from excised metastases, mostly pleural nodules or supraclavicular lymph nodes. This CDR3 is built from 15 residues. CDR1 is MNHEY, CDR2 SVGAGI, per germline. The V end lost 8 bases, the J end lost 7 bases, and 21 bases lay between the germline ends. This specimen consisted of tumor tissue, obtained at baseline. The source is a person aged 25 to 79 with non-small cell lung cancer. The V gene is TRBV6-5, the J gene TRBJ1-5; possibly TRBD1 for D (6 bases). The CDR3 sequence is CASGTGAGMGQPQHF. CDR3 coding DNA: TGTGCCAGCGGAACGGGGGCAGGGATGGGACAGCCCCAGCATTTT.